This T cell receptor (beta chain) was recorded in a study of T cell responses to AZD1222 COVID-19 vaccine. Study-wide results and caveats: Spike-spanning, vaccine-associated CD4 TCRs were dominant at 160-218 and 743-854. At baseline, just 6 or 7 AZD1222 recipients tested seropositive. The donor cohort was predominantly white British with a female majority, and clonal diversity may have been underestimated.

On this clone itself: Antigen: not known.

TCRdb keeps only in-frame clones here, not all; method: immunoSEQ multiplex PCR. Among roughly 140,000 clones listed, around 88% were seen once. Deletions cut 4 bases from V and 5 bases from J, with 8 bases between. This CDR3 contains 12 residues. Germline V gives CDR1 SGHNT, CDR2 YENEEA. The sequence came from an adult in good health. Material: peripheral blood, obtained on day 0 of AZD1222 vaccination. This chain uses TRBV11-3 with TRBJ1-1, with a weak D call TRBD1 (6 bases). CDR3 in DNA: TGTGCCAGCAGCTCAAGGGGGACTGAAGCTTTCTTT. Its translation is CASSSRGTEAFF.